This T cell receptor beta chain is from a study of CD8 T cells in ankylosing spondylitis. Whole-study findings and limits: Reportedly, disease-linked clones are significantly enriched in ankylosing spondylitis patients' matched synovial fluid. Seven to nine highly homologous variants made up a TCR beta motif, and this motif appeared characteristic of ankylosing spondylitis blood. Disease-linked clones displayed a CD8+ phenotype and appeared relatively rarely in peripheral blood.

Germline CDR1 GTSNPN, CDR2 SVGIG (reference sequence). The V segment lost 4 bases and the J segment 3 bases; nucleotides outside the gene matches: 6. The CDR3 has 15 amino acids. This clonotype was observed a few times. Its antigen is unidentified. Quantitative 5'-RACE with molecular barcodes was used to make the TCR beta libraries. MiXCR, run by TCRdb on the 5' RACE reads, gives a single entry per CDR3 protein. This sample has about 340,000 distinct CDR3 sequences, with roughly 15% found just once. The gene calls are TRBV30 and TRBJ2-1; 10 nucleotides agree with TRBD1. This TCR was sampled from a male donor with ankylosing spondylitis or in good health (not recorded which). The sample comprised blood, either unsorted or a sorted T cell fraction (not recorded which). Written as DNA, the CDR3 is TGTGCCTGGACCTGGGGGACAGGGGTCTACAATGAGCAGTTCTTC. Translating it yields CAWTWGTGVYNEQFF.